What follows describes a single T cell receptor (beta chain). The data originate from a study of technical replicates of blood from a few donors. The J segment lost 5 bases and the V segment lost 6 bases, leaving 8 bases of the junction unmatched. The germline V gene encodes CDR1 SGDLS and CDR2 YYNGEE. The CDR3 runs 14 residues. Only in-frame clones appear in the TCRdb table, and some are missing; sequencing was by immunoSEQ multiplex PCR. The sample shows tens of thousands of clones, approximately 90% of them seen only once. The sample comprised PBMCs. This receptor was identified in a human donor in good health. Some clones in this sample may be carry-over from other donors' samples. V gene TRBV9 combines with J gene TRBJ2-1, with TRBD2 identical over 7 bases. The CDR3 sequence is CASTPSGVNNEQFF. In DNA form, the CDR3 reads TGTGCCAGCACCCCGAGCGGGGTCAACAATGAGCAGTTCTTC. Filled out from reference TRBV9 and TRBJ2-1, the complete variable domain reads DSGVTQTPKHLITATGQRVTLRCSPRSGDLSVYWYQQSLDQGLQFLIQYYNGEERAKGNILERFSAQQFPDLHSELNLSSLELGDSALYFCASTPSGVNNEQFFGPGTRLTVL.